A selection of T cell receptor beta chains follows, all from one sample in a study of control samples from healthy donors and cancer patients. Assay: immunoSEQ multiplex PCR; the TCRdb copy retains only in-frame clones and omits some. The sample shows roughly 120,000 clones, more than 75% of them seen only once. Sequencing was carried out using blood. These receptors came from a man younger than 40 in good health. CDR3s include the opening cysteine and the closing phenylalanine or tryptophan.

v_call	j_call	cdr3_aa
TRBV15	TRBJ1-2	CATSRAPRGSYGYTF
TRBV5-4	TRBJ2-3	CASTTGGRGTDTQYF
TRBV5-1	TRBJ2-1	CASSPGERDRGNEQFF
TRBV5-1	TRBJ1-4	CASSQTAARKEKLFF
TRBV10-3	TRBJ2-7	CAIAPSGPSGAREQYF
TRBV6-4	TRBJ2-1	CASSPGLSSYNEQFF
TRBV6-6	TRBJ2-7	CASSYSSYEQYF
TRBV29-1	TRBJ1-2	CSVEGSRSF
TRBV30	TRBJ1-5	CAWSVVSGNRPQHF
TRBV6-2/TRBV6-3	TRBJ2-7	CASSYRRGDYEQYF